The clone carrying this T cell receptor (beta chain) was seen at least ten times. No antigen is known for it. The data were taken from a study of T cells in Graves' hyperthyroidism and ophthalmopathy. Overall study results and limits: Peripheral blood also featured most of the thyroid clonotypes expanded above 0.001.

Amplification of TCR beta CDR3 regions was performed using RNA transcripts as template. HTBI primers were used for first-round RT-PCR of the TCR CDR3. TCRdb reprocessed the multiplex PCR reads via MiXCR and lists one record per CDR3 protein. The sample shows over 200,000 distinct CDR3 sequences, 13% to 15% of them seen only once. This CDR3 is 15 amino acids long. Germline V lookup: CDR1 LNHNV, CDR2 YYDKDF (reference sequence). J gave up 1 base and V 3 bases, and 0 bases lay outside the gene matches. Sequenced material: blood. This sequence joins TRBV15 and TRBJ2-2; 9 nucleotides match TRBD2. This sequence originates from a woman between 40 and 50 years old with Graves' hyperthyroidism that later progressed to Graves' ophthalmopathy. As DNA, the CDR3 is TGTGCCACCAGCAGGACTAGCGGGAACACCGGGGAGCTGTTTTTT. Translation: CATSRTSGNTGELFF.